This T cell receptor (beta chain) was captured by sequencing in a study of cytomegalovirus exposure and HLA in healthy donors. About the study: Earlier findings included more than 95 million unique TCR beta sequences obtained from about 179 million T cells. Study-wide points: The authors judged a highly shared variant cluster likely a sequencing artifact. In a later analysis, V- and J-gene trimming of beta chains associated with a DCLRE1C missense variant, replicated independently. Another analysis was done later, and it associated 17,000 or so TCR beta sequences with HLA alleles at 0.05 false discovery rate.

V was shortened by 4 bases and J by 6 bases, with 16 bases between the two germline ends. Germline CDR1 SGDLS, CDR2 YYNGEE. The CDR3 runs to 15 residues. Primers for the PCR totalled 60 Vbeta and 13 Jbeta. Measured with immunoSEQ multiplex PCR; TCRdb has only the in-frame clones, and not every one. The sample has 200,000 or so clones, around 83% seen once. Points on this clone: Its antigen remains unknown.

This sequence joins TRBV9 and TRBJ2-2; D may be TRBD1 (7 bases). This TCR was sampled from a woman between 45 and 65 years old in good health and CMV-seropositive. What was sequenced was PBMCs. The DNA for the CDR3 is TGTGCCAGCAGCTCCCGACAGGGACTCTCCGGGGAGCTGTTTTTT. The encoded protein is CASSSRQGLSGELFF.